Listed here are 5 T cell receptor beta chains from one sample, sequenced in a study of T cells in Graves' hyperthyroidism and ophthalmopathy. What was amplified from RNA transcripts were TCR beta CDR3 regions. HTBI primers drove first-round RT-PCR of the TCR CDR3. A single record per CDR3 protein comes from TCRdb applying MiXCR to the multiplex PCR reads. The data hold roughly 500,000 distinct CDR3 sequences, with approximately 48% observed a single time. Sequencing was carried out using peripheral blood or thyroid tissue (not recorded which). The source is an adult woman with Graves' disease, either hyperthyroidism or ophthalmopathy (not recorded which).

Here the CDR3 reads CAAGARETQYF. The CDR3 nucleotides read TGTGCCGCGGGGGCGCGAGAGACCCAGTACTTC. The chain uses TRBV2 and TRBJ2-5; maybe TRBD2 (7 bases). The CDR3 length is 11 residues. Germline CDR1 SNHLY, CDR2 FYNNEI. The V gene lost 11 bases and the J gene lost 4 bases, with 11 bases spanning the gap.

This clonotype was recorded at least ten times. The rearrangement uses TRBV5-5 and TRBJ2-6, with D perhaps TRBD1 (5 bases). This CDR3 spans 16 amino acids. Germline V gene sequence: CDR1 SGHKS, CDR2 YYEKEE (reference sequence). V was trimmed by 1 base and J by 4 bases, leaving 12 bases between them. The CDR3 region has the DNA TGTGCCAGCAGCTTGCTCAAAGGGGCCGGGGCCAACGTCCTGACTTTC. Translating gives CASSLLKGAGANVLTF.

This chain connects TRBV29-1 to TRBJ1-1, with D hard to call. This CDR3 region has 12 residues. Trimming removed 3 bases at V and 0 bases at J, with 5 bases between. Germline lookup yields CDR1 SQVTM and CDR2 ANQGSEA. CDR3 DNA: TGCAGCGTTGACAGAGTGAACACTGAAGCTTTCTTT. Encoded protein: CSVDRVNTEAFF.

The rearrangement joins TRBV5-4 to TRBJ1-1; 7 bases are a match to TRBD1. J was trimmed by 4 bases and V by 4 bases; bases with no gene match: 7. CDR3 size: 14 residues. Germline V gene data show CDR1 as SGHNT and CDR2 as YYREEE (reference sequence). For the CDR3, the DNA is TGTGCCAGCAGCCTAGGGGGCGTTTCCACTGAAGCTTTCTTT. Encoded protein: CASSLGGVSTEAFF.

Only a few counts were recorded for this clonotype. This chain links TRBV19 with TRBJ2-2, with 14 bases aligning to TRBD2. Trimming removed 9 bases from V and 8 bases from J; junction bases left unmatched: 5. Germline CDR1 and CDR2: LNHDA and SQIVND (reference sequence). CDR3 length: 14 amino acids. The CDR3 protein is CASGTSGSRGELFF. The CDR3 bases are TGTGCCAGCGGGACTAGCGGGAGTCGGGGGGAGCTGTTTTTT.